This entry lists 32 T cell receptor beta chains sequenced from one sample in a study of PD-L1 blockade in urothelial cancer. This table comes from immunoSEQ multiplex PCR, and its TCRdb copy is limited to in-frame clones, with some not included. The sample holds about 22,000 clones; about 90% are singletons and the top ten take 15% to 20%. The sequencing used PBMCs, collected around atezolizumab (anti-PD-L1) treatment. These receptors were obtained from a woman aged 60 to 75 with urothelial cancer.

This chain joins TRBV29-1 and TRBJ1-2, with a possible D match to TRBD1 (6 bases). The ends were cut back, 5 bases at V and 2 bases at J, with 12 bases in the middle. Germline-derived CDR1 and CDR2 are SQVTM and ANQGSEA. This CDR3 spans 13 amino acids. The CDR3 protein is CSVQGLKNYGYTF. For the CDR3, the DNA is TGCAGCGTTCAGGGGCTTAAAAACTATGGCTACACCTTC.

The chain carries TRBV19 and TRBJ1-4; D unclear. Between the trimmed V and J ends, which lost 7 bases and 4 bases, there was a span of 16 bases. This CDR3 comprises 15 residues. Germline V gene lookup returns CDR1 LNHDA and CDR2 SQIVND (reference sequence). In nucleotides, the CDR3 is TGTGCCAGTAATCCCATGGCAGGTATTAATGAAAAACTGTTTTTT. Protein sequence: CASNPMAGINEKLFF.

The rearrangement joins TRBV19 to TRBJ2-1; D might be TRBD2 (5 bases). The CDR3 consists of 16 residues. V was clipped by 1 base and J by 0 bases, with 10 bases between them. Germline V gene lookup returns CDR1 LNHDA and CDR2 SQIVND (reference sequence). The CDR3 DNA reads TGTGCCAGTAGTATAGGAGGGTTGAACTCCTACAATGAGCAGTTCTTC. Translating it yields CASSIGGLNSYNEQFF.

The V call is TRBV25-1, the J call TRBJ1-2, with D tentatively TRBD1 (5 bases). The V gene's germline CDR1 is MGHDK and CDR2 SYGVNS. V was shortened by 4 bases and J by 10 bases, with 16 bases between the two germline ends. CDR3 size: 13 residues. The CDR3 DNA reads as TGTGCCAGCAGTGGGGTTCGGGAGGGGACCTACACCTTC. Protein: CASSGVREGTYTF.

The chain uses TRBV7-9 and TRBJ1-5, with 11 bases identical to TRBD1. The CDR3 has 15 amino acids. The trim removed 5 bases at V and 5 bases at J, leaving 5 bases unmatched. Germline values: CDR1 SEHNR, CDR2 FQNEAQ (reference sequence). Here the CDR3 DNA reads TGTGCCAGCAGCCCCTGGGGACAGGGGGATCAGCCCCAGCATTTT. Translating it yields CASSPWGQGDQPQHF.

This chain connects TRBV6-4 to TRBJ2-6, with D unresolved. V was clipped by 0 bases and J by 0 bases, with 6 bases between them. Germline lookup yields CDR1 MRHNA and CDR2 SNTAGT. The CDR3 consists of 16 residues. Here the CDR3 DNA reads TGTGCCAGCAGTGACTCGTACAGCTCTGGGGCCAACGTCCTGACTTTC. Translating it yields CASSDSYSSGANVLTF.

V and J are TRBV7-9 and TRBJ2-3; 7 bases match TRBD1. Trimming took 5 bases from V and 5 from J; bases not matched to a gene: 13. Germline CDR1 is SEHNR and CDR2 is FQNEAQ (reference sequence). The CDR3 runs to 16 residues. The CDR3 region is CASSQVSLGGKDTQYF. The DNA of the CDR3 is TGTGCCAGCAGCCAAGTCAGTTTAGGGGGCAAAGATACGCAGTATTTT.

The J gene is TRBJ2-1, the V gene TRBV11-2; possible D gene TRBD2, 6 bases. This CDR3 has 15 amino acids. Germline values: CDR1 SGHAT, CDR2 FQNNGV. Trimming removed 1 base at V and 7 bases at J, with 14 bases between. CDR3 sequence: CASSLGRGGSNEQFF. For the CDR3, the DNA is TGTGCCAGCAGCTTAGGACGTGGAGGGAGTAATGAGCAGTTCTTC.

This chain joins TRBV19 and TRBJ2-7; D remains ambiguous. V lost 3 bases and J lost 0, with 12 bases in between. The CDR3 sequence is 15 residues long. CDR1 is LNHDA and CDR2 is SQIVND in the germline V gene (reference sequence). The CDR3 loop reads CASSITAGSSYEQYF. The CDR3 DNA is TGTGCCAGTAGTATCACAGCAGGATCCTCCTACGAGCAGTACTTC.

The gene calls are TRBV2 and TRBJ1-4, with D unclear. V lost 0 bases and J lost 0, with 11 bases in between. Germline CDR1 SNHLY, CDR2 FYNNEI. The CDR3 runs 17 residues. The CDR3 region is CASSEAFISATNEKLFF. The CDR3 DNA reads as TGTGCCAGCAGTGAAGCGTTTATCAGCGCAACTAATGAAAAACTGTTTTTT.

The CDR3 spells CASSLASGAGTHGYTF. For the CDR3, the DNA is TGTGCCAGCAGCTTAGCGTCAGGGGCCGGTACCCATGGCTACACCTTC. The chain combines TRBV7-9 with TRBJ1-2; a possible D gene is TRBD1 (6 bases). In germline, CDR1 is SEHNR, CDR2 FQNEAQ (reference sequence). The CDR3 contains 16 residues. V was trimmed by 0 bases and J by 6 bases, leaving 17 bases between them.

V gene TRBV5-1 combines with J gene TRBJ1-4, with 8 bases lining up with TRBD1. J gave up 8 bases and V 4 bases, and 7 bases lay outside the gene matches. Germline loops: CDR1 SGHRS, CDR2 YFSETQ. This CDR3 is built from 14 residues. CDR3: CASSNRGKEEKLFF. The CDR3 DNA follows: TGCGCCAGCAGCAACAGGGGGAAGGAGGAAAAACTGTTTTTT.

This clone was detected only once. This chain connects TRBV28 to TRBJ2-3; possibly TRBD2 for D (6 bases). The CDR3 covers 14 residues. Trimming stripped 5 bases from V and 2 bases from J, with 11 bases between. Germline CDR1 is MDHEN and CDR2 is SYDVKM. CDR3 sequence: CASSVTSFTDTQYF. The CDR3 coding sequence is TGTGCCAGCAGTGTGACTAGTTTCACAGATACGCAGTATTTT.

This clone was observed a single time. V and J are TRBV6-1 and TRBJ1-5; D unclear. Germline-derived CDR1 and CDR2 are MNHNS and SASEGT. V lost 4 bases to trimming and J lost 0 bases, with 13 bases between them. This CDR3 region has 16 residues. The chain's CDR3 is CASSASPGPSNQPQHF. The CDR3 DNA reads TGTGCCAGCAGTGCATCCCCGGGTCCTAGCAATCAGCCCCAGCATTTT.

J is TRBJ2-7 and V is TRBV7-9; tentatively, D is TRBD1 (6 bases). Per the germline V gene, CDR1 is SEHNR and CDR2 is FQNEAQ (reference sequence). The germline V and J ends were trimmed by 4 bases and 6 bases, with 22 bases remaining between them. This CDR3 has 16 residues. The DNA of the CDR3 is TGTGCCAGCAGCTCTGCCCGCTCAGGGGTTAGAGGCGAGCAGTACTTC. Protein product: CASSSARSGVRGEQYF.

This sequence joins TRBV18 and TRBJ2-5; TRBD2 matches at 10 bases. The germline CDR1 and CDR2 sequences are KGHSH and LQKENI. The CDR3 runs to 14 residues. V lost 4 bases and J lost 5; bases outside the gene matches: 4. CDR3 sequence: CASSLTSGQETQYF. CDR3 bases: TGTGCCAGCTCACTGACTAGCGGGCAGGAGACCCAGTACTTC.

The V gene is TRBV25-1, the J gene TRBJ1-3; D call uncertain. Deletions cut 5 bases from V and 0 bases from J, with 11 bases between. Per the germline V gene, CDR1 is MGHDK and CDR2 is SYGVNS. The CDR3 runs to 15 residues. CDR3 protein: CASSTTDHSGNTIYF. CDR3 nucleotide sequence: TGTGCCAGCAGTACCACAGACCACTCTGGAAACACCATATATTTT.

This clone was recorded once. CDR3 region: CAISVLPDSGGTEAFF. CDR3 nucleotide sequence: TGTGCCATCAGTGTGCTCCCGGACAGTGGGGGCACTGAAGCTTTCTTT. The chain carries TRBV10-3 and TRBJ1-1; D is possibly TRBD1 (6 bases). CDR3 size: 16 residues. V was clipped by 4 bases and J by 4 bases, with 19 bases between them. Germline V lookup: CDR1 ENHRY, CDR2 SYGVKD.

This chain uses TRBV27 with TRBJ2-5, with D maybe TRBD2 (6 bases). The V gene's germline CDR1 is MNHEY and CDR2 SMNVEV (reference sequence). V was pared by 7 bases and J by 2 bases, with 20 bases between. CDR3 length equals 16 residues. The CDR3 region is CASNRRGTGRQETQYF. CDR3 coding DNA: TGTGCCAGCAACCGGAGGGGTACGGGAAGACAAGAGACCCAGTACTTC.

The chain uses TRBV19 and TRBJ2-1; possible D gene TRBD2, 5 bases. CDR1 LNHDA and CDR2 SQIVND come from the germline V gene (reference sequence). With 1 base removed from V and 3 bases from J, the gap between germline ends came to 10 bases. This CDR3 is 15 amino acids long. The CDR3 coding sequence is TGTGCCAGTAGTATAGGTTTAGCGCGCTACAATGAGCAGTTCTTC. It specifies CASSIGLARYNEQFF.

The chain has TRBV4-1 and TRBJ2-2; weak D call: TRBD2 (6 bases). The CDR3 sequence is 17 residues long. Germline V gives CDR1 MGHRA, CDR2 YSYEKL. Trimming shortened V by 4 bases and J by 0 bases, and 15 bases separated the two germline ends. This CDR3 is CASSPNLAAANTGELFF. The CDR3 nucleotides read TGCGCCAGCAGCCCAAATTTAGCGGCGGCGAACACCGGGGAGCTGTTTTTT.

This chain uses TRBV5-1 with TRBJ2-3; D not resolved. This CDR3 is 17 amino acids long. V lost 1 base and J 1 base, leaving 16 bases between the germline ends. CDR1 and CDR2 from the germline V gene are SGHRS and YFSETQ. The CDR3 protein is CASSLFGSHGRTDTQYF. CDR3 DNA sequence: TGCGCCAGCAGCTTGTTCGGGTCCCACGGTCGCACAGATACGCAGTATTTT.

The chain is built from TRBV27 and TRBJ2-1; 7 nucleotides align to TRBD2. Unmatched junction bases numbered 4, after V lost 6 bases and J lost 2 bases. Germline CDR1 is MNHEY and CDR2 is SMNVEV (reference sequence). The CDR3 has 14 amino acids. CDR3 in DNA: TGTGCCAGCAGCGACGCGGGGGCCTACAATGAGCAGTTCTTC. Its translation is CASSDAGAYNEQFF.

The chain couples TRBV7-3 to TRBJ2-1; TRBD2 aligns across 9 bases. Germline CDR1 is SGHTA and CDR2 is FQGTGA. This CDR3 is built from 14 residues. The V segment lost 5 bases and the J segment 4 bases; nucleotides outside the gene matches: 3. DNA of the CDR3: TGTGCCAGCAGCCCTGGACTAGCGTACAATGAGCAGTTCTTC. Protein: CASSPGLAYNEQFF. Supplemented by reference TRBV7-3 and TRBJ2-1, the full variable domain reads GAGVSQTPSNKVTEKGKYVELRCDPISGHTALYWYRQSLGQGPEFLIYFQGTGAADDSGLPNDRFFAVRPEGSVSTLKIQRTERGDSAVYLCASSPGLAYNEQFFGPGTRLTVL.

The chain is built from TRBV10-3 and TRBJ1-2, with D perhaps TRBD1 (5 bases). V lost 6 bases, J lost 4 bases, and 15 bases lay in between. The CDR3 sequence is 14 residues long. Germline V gene sequence: CDR1 ENHRY, CDR2 SYGVKD. This CDR3 reads CAISRTKGAYGYTF. CDR3 bases: TGTGCCATCAGCCGGACTAAAGGGGCCTATGGCTACACCTTC.

This clone was found once. The chain combines TRBV5-1 with TRBJ2-7; 8 bases line up with TRBD1. Germline V CDR1 and CDR2: SGHRS, YFSETQ. Trimming removed 7 bases from V and 7 bases from J; junction bases left unmatched: 13. The CDR3 is 14 residues long. For the CDR3, the DNA is TGCGCCAGCGGAACCCAGGGGGCGCAGGGAGAGCAGTACTTC. Residues: CASGTQGAQGEQYF.

This clone was seen just once. The V gene is TRBV4-3, the J gene TRBJ2-1, with D possibly matching TRBD1 (6 bases). CDR3 length: 17 residues. CDR1 is LGHNA and CDR2 is YSLEER in the germline V gene. V lost 0 bases, J lost 5 bases, and 17 bases lay in between. For the CDR3, the DNA is TGCGCCAGCAGCCAAGATATAGGCCAGGGGTCCAACAATGAGCAGTTCTTC. Encoded protein: CASSQDIGQGSNNEQFF.

The chain uses TRBV7-3 and TRBJ2-6; 10 bases line up with TRBD1. V was pared by 5 bases and J by 1 base, with 5 bases of the junction left unmatched. The CDR3 covers 17 residues. Germline CDR1 reads SGHTA; CDR2 reads FQGTGA. DNA of the CDR3: TGTGCCAGCAGCCCGAGGACAGGGGGATCTGGGGCCAACGTCCTGACTTTC. Translated: CASSPRTGGSGANVLTF.

The J gene is TRBJ2-3, the V gene TRBV10-2; 7 bases agree with TRBD2. The V gene's germline CDR1 is WSHSY and CDR2 SAAADI. There are 16 residues in the CDR3. The J segment lost 4 bases and the V segment lost 2 bases, leaving 9 bases of the junction unmatched. The CDR3 region has the DNA TGCGCCAGCAGTGAGGTCTGGACTAGAGGCGCAGATACGCAGTATTTT. Residues: CASSEVWTRGADTQYF.

The rearrangement uses TRBV6-5 and TRBJ2-1, with 8 nucleotides matching TRBD2. V lost 4 bases, J lost 9 bases, and 2 bases stayed unmatched. This CDR3 comprises 12 residues. Germline CDR1 reads MNHEY; CDR2 reads SVGAGI. The CDR3 region is CASSLSGSEQFF. CDR3 in DNA: TGTGCCAGCAGTTTAAGCGGGAGTGAGCAGTTCTTC.

The chain uses TRBV13 and TRBJ2-1; 7 bases are a match to TRBD1. The CDR3 contains 15 residues. Germline CDR1 and CDR2: PRHDT and FYEKMQ (reference sequence). V lost 3 bases and J lost 3; bases outside the gene matches: 5. The CDR3 region is CASSFSSGGYNEQFF. CDR3 bases: TGTGCCAGCAGCTTTTCCTCAGGGGGCTACAATGAGCAGTTCTTC.

This rearrangement joins TRBV7-9 to TRBJ2-6; TRBD1 matches 7 bases. CDR1 is SEHNR, CDR2 FQNEAQ, per germline (reference sequence). V trimming: 5 bases; J trimming: 0 bases; junction bases outside the gene matches: 10. This CDR3 has 18 amino acids. The CDR3 reads CASSQGRDSSSGANVLTF. In DNA form, the CDR3 reads TGTGCCAGCAGCCAGGGAAGGGACAGCAGCTCTGGGGCCAACGTCCTGACTTTC. The full variable domain, rest sourced from reference TRBV7-9 and TRBJ2-6, is DTGVSQNPRHKITKRGQNVTFRCDPISEHNRLYWYRQTLGQGPEFLTYFQNEAQLEKSRLLSDRFSAERPKGSFSTLEIQRTEQGDSAMYLCASSQGRDSSSGANVLTFGAGSRLTVL.